The 22 T cell receptor beta chains below were found in one sample sequenced in a study. TCRdb passed the 5' RACE reads through MiXCR, listing each CDR3 protein once. The sample comprises some 45,000 distinct CDR3 sequences, roughly 30% of which are singletons, and around 1.9% rests with the top ten. The sample consisted of naive CD4+ T cells sorted from blood. The sample's subset: naive CD4+ T cells, CD4+CD45RA+CD25-. These receptor sequences come from a female donor with breast cancer.

This clonotype showed up many times. J is TRBJ1-1 and V is TRBV7-9; D might be TRBD1 (6 bases). This CDR3 contains 14 residues. CDR1 SEHNR and CDR2 FQNEAQ come from the germline V gene (reference sequence). Trimming pared 5 bases from V and 11 bases from J, leaving 21 bases between. CDR3 sequence: CASSAGQRGVRAFF. The CDR3 nucleotides read TGTGCCAGCAGCGCAGGACAGCGCGGCGTGCGGGCTTTCTTT.

This sequence joins TRBV5-6 and TRBJ2-3; D uncertain. Germline CDR1 is SGHDT and CDR2 is YYEEEE. This CDR3 region has 16 residues. Trimming pared 5 bases from V and 1 base from J, leaving 17 bases between. The CDR3 region is CASSKSLPYGTDTQYF. In DNA form, the CDR3 reads TGTGCCAGCAGTAAAAGTCTGCCCTACGGCACAGATACGCAGTATTTT. Together with reference TRBV5-6 and TRBJ2-3, the CDR3 gives the full variable domain: DAGVTQSPTHLIKTRGQQVTLRCSPKSGHDTVSWYQQALGQGPQFIFQYYEEEERQRGNFPDRFSGHQFPNYSSELNVNALLLGDSALYLCASSKSLPYGTDTQYFGPGTRLTVL.

The CDR3 protein is CASSYRGGTGELFF. The CDR3 DNA follows: TGTGCCAGCAGCTACAGGGGAGGCACCGGGGAGCTGTTTTTT. The V gene is TRBV7-2, the J gene TRBJ2-2, with D tentatively TRBD1 (7 bases). Germline V lookup: CDR1 SGHTA, CDR2 FQGNSA. Between the trimmed V and J ends, which lost 4 bases and 4 bases, there was a span of 10 bases. The CDR3 sequence is 14 residues long.

The chain couples TRBV3-1 to TRBJ2-5, with 7 nucleotides matching TRBD2. Germline lookup yields CDR1 LGHDT and CDR2 YNNKEL (reference sequence). The CDR3 runs 15 residues. V dropped 5 bases and J dropped 5; count of bases not matched to a gene: 11. CDR3 sequence: CASSSREVGKETQYF. The CDR3 DNA reads TGTGCCAGCAGCTCCCGGGAGGTCGGGAAGGAGACCCAGTACTTC.

This clonotype was seen many times. V is TRBV20-1 and J is TRBJ2-7; 7 nucleotides match TRBD2. The CDR3 spans 13 residues. CDR1 and CDR2 (germline): DFQATT, SNEGSKA (reference sequence). V shed 6 bases and J 2 bases; nucleotides not matched to a gene: 7. The CDR3 sequence: CSAAGLGTYEQYF. CDR3 sequence (DNA): TGCAGTGCGGCAGGACTAGGAACCTACGAGCAGTACTTC.

V usage is TRBV5-4 and J usage is TRBJ2-3; D tentatively fits TRBD1 or TRBD2 (5 bases each). Trimming stripped 3 bases from V and 6 bases from J, with 14 bases between. This CDR3 has 14 residues. Germline CDR1 is SGHNT and CDR2 is YYREEE (reference sequence). This chain's CDR3 is CASSSKEGPDTQYF. The CDR3 coding sequence is TGTGCCAGCAGCTCGAAAGAGGGGCCGGATACGCAGTATTTT.

This clonotype has more than one count but fewer than ten. The chain has TRBV5-1 and TRBJ2-2; the D gene is possibly TRBD2 (5 bases). This CDR3 has 14 residues. CDR1 and CDR2 (germline): SGHRS, YFSETQ. The V end lost 1 base, the J end lost 5 bases, and 9 bases lay between the germline ends. The chain's CDR3 is CASSLQSGTGELFF. DNA of the CDR3: TGCGCCAGCAGCTTGCAGTCGGGGACCGGGGAGCTGTTTTTT.

This clonotype was counted between two and nine times. V is TRBV27 and J is TRBJ2-1, with TRBD1 as a possible D gene (5 bases). Germline values: CDR1 MNHEY, CDR2 SMNVEV (reference sequence). The CDR3 is made up of 13 amino acids. V lost 2 bases and J 5 bases, leaving 7 bases between the germline ends. CDR3 loop: CASSLDSDNEQFF. As DNA, the CDR3 is TGTGCCAGCAGTTTAGACAGCGACAATGAGCAGTTCTTC.

The V and J genes are TRBV20-1 and TRBJ1-2; D uncertain. The CDR3 runs 14 residues. V was pared by 1 base and J by 2 bases, with 11 bases between. The germline CDR1 and CDR2 sequences are DFQATT and SNEGSKA (reference sequence). CDR3 amino acids: CSARVAAVNYGYTF. The CDR3 bases are TGCAGTGCTAGAGTAGCGGCCGTAAACTATGGCTACACCTTC.

This clonotype was counted ten times or more. This sequence joins TRBV6-6 and TRBJ1-2; D gene uncertain. V was cut by 0 bases and J by 4 bases, with 9 bases left in between. This CDR3 is built from 14 residues. CDR1 is MNHNY, CDR2 SVGAGI, per germline (reference sequence). CDR3 bases: TGTGCCAGCAGTTACTCGGACCGACCCTATGGCTACACCTTC. It specifies CASSYSDRPYGYTF.

The chain links TRBV4-2 to TRBJ2-7, with 7 bases identical to TRBD1. Unmatched junction bases numbered 6, after V lost 1 base and J lost 3 bases. The CDR3 is 15 residues long. Germline-derived CDR1 and CDR2 are LGHNA and YNFKEQ. DNA for the CDR3: TGTGCCAGCAGCCAAGCCGGGACAGAAAGCTACGAGCAGTACTTC. It translates to CASSQAGTESYEQYF.

A remark on this clonotype: With a much larger clone just one base away, this may be a read error. The conserved final phenylalanine or tryptophan is absent from the CDR3, which likely points to a read error. The CDR3: CASSQPGTGARRAFL. In nucleotides, the CDR3 is TGTGCCAGCAGTCAACCCGGGACAGGGGCCAGGAGGGCTTTCCTT. This chain uses TRBV6-2 or TRBV6-3 with TRBJ1-1; 10 bases map to TRBD1. This CDR3 has 15 residues. J was trimmed by 11 bases and V by 5 bases; bases with no gene match: 14. Germline values: CDR1 MNHEY, CDR2 SVGEGT.

In this sample, this clonotype is medium-sized (0.01 to 0.1%). The chain joins TRBV6-1 to TRBJ2-1, with 12 bases identical to TRBD2. CDR1 MNHNS and CDR2 SASEGT come from the germline V gene. The CDR3 extends over 15 amino acids. Trimming removed 8 bases from V and 7 bases from J; junction bases left unmatched: 9. The CDR3 bases are TGTGCCAGCGGAGGAAAACTAGCGGGAGGAAATGAGCAGTTCTTC. It is translated as CASGGKLAGGNEQFF.

This sequence joins TRBV6-1 and TRBJ1-6, with unresolved D. Germline assignment: CDR1 MNHNS and CDR2 SASEGT. V lost 10 bases to trimming and J lost 4 bases, with 14 bases between them. The CDR3 spans 14 residues. CDR3: CAINDREYNSPLHF. The CDR3 nucleotides are TGTGCCATAAACGACCGGGAGTATAATTCACCCCTCCACTTT.

The DNA for the CDR3 is TGTGCCAGCAGTTCGCGACTTGAGCAGTTCTTC. Translated: CASSSRLEQFF. The chain uses TRBV27 and TRBJ2-1; D not certain. The V end was cut by 4 bases, the J end by 9 bases, with 7 bases between. Germline V CDR1 and CDR2: MNHEY, SMNVEV (reference sequence). The CDR3 is made up of 11 amino acids.

V and J are TRBV5-1 and TRBJ2-3; unclear D gene. V lost 4 bases to trimming and J lost 0 bases, with 9 bases between them. The CDR3 extends over 14 amino acids. Germline V CDR1 and CDR2: SGHRS, YFSETQ. The CDR3 bases are TGCGCCAGCAGCAGGACCTCTAGCACAGATACGCAGTATTTT. Translating it yields CASSRTSSTDTQYF.

V usage is TRBV7-6 and J usage is TRBJ2-7; perhaps TRBD2 as D (6 bases). Trimming took 4 bases from V and 0 from J, leaving 13 bases between them. This CDR3 region has 15 residues. CDR1 is SGHVS, CDR2 FNYEAQ, per germline. In nucleotides, the CDR3 is TGTGCCAGCAGCTCGCGGGACGGAGGCTCCTACGAGCAGTACTTC. Residues: CASSSRDGGSYEQYF.

This sequence joins TRBV7-2 and TRBJ2-1; TRBD1 or TRBD2 may be the D gene (5 bases each). The germline V gene has CDR1 SGHTA and CDR2 FQGNSA. CDR3 length: 14 residues. V lost 5 bases and J lost 4, with 12 bases in between. This CDR3 reads CASSQGPRYNEQFF. CDR3 nucleotides: TGTGCCAGCAGCCAGGGACCCCGATACAATGAGCAGTTCTTC. Using reference TRBV7-2 and TRBJ2-1 for the parts outside the CDR3, the full variable domain is GAGVSQSPSNKVTEKGKDVELRCDPISGHTALYWYRQSLGQGLEFLIYFQGNSAPDKSGLPSDRFSAERTGGSVSTLTIQRTQQEDSAVYLCASSQGPRYNEQFFGPGTRLTVL.

The chain has TRBV6-5 and TRBJ2-7, with 7 nucleotides matching TRBD1. Germline V CDR1 and CDR2: MNHEY, SVGAGI. The CDR3 extends over 15 amino acids. V lost 4 bases to trimming and J lost 0 bases; unmatched junction nucleotides: 6. Here the CDR3 reads CASSSRQGYSYEQYF. In nucleotides, the CDR3 is TGTGCCAGCAGTTCCCGACAGGGATACTCCTACGAGCAGTACTTC.

V is TRBV20-1 and J is TRBJ1-3; TRBD1 aligns across 7 bases. Trimming cost V 0 bases and J 3 bases; bases outside gene matches: 2. CDR3 length: 14 amino acids. CDR1 and CDR2 from the germline V gene are DFQATT and SNEGSKA (reference sequence). The CDR3 DNA reads TGCAGTGCTAGAGATGACAGGGTTGGAAACACCATATATTTT. As protein: CSARDDRVGNTIYF.

This clonotype was seen ten or more times. The chain is built from TRBV9 and TRBJ2-4; no clear D gene. Trimming pared 0 bases from V and 5 bases from J, leaving 9 bases between. CDR1 SGDLS and CDR2 YYNGEE come from the germline V gene. The CDR3 has 14 amino acids. CDR3 DNA sequence: TGTGCCAGCAGCGTAGACGGGTTCCAAAACATTCAGTACTTC. It yields the protein CASSVDGFQNIQYF.

A few counts support this clonotype. The chain employs TRBV20-1 and TRBJ2-7; TRBD2 matches at 8 bases. Unmatched junction bases numbered 11, after V lost 6 bases and J lost 7 bases. Germline CDR1 is DFQATT and CDR2 is SNEGSKA (reference sequence). The CDR3 has 13 amino acids. The CDR3 loop reads CSAPGAGAGEQYF. Here the CDR3 DNA reads TGCAGTGCCCCGGGAGCGGGAGCGGGGGAGCAGTACTTC.